A selection of T cell receptor beta chains follows, all from one sample in a study of spatial heterogeneity in lung cancer. TCRdb used MiXCR to reprocess the 5' RACE reads, holding one entry per CDR3 protein. The sample contains approximately 9,600 distinct CDR3 sequences, roughly 5.5% of which appear only once. The material sequenced was lung tumor tissue, taken at surgery. Receptors were obtained from a female donor with early-stage non-small cell lung cancer. Both conserved end residues are part of each CDR3. Fields, in order: J gene, V gene, CDR3 protein.

j_gene: TRBJ2-1
v_gene: TRBV9
CDR3aa: CASSVVAGPTEQFF

j_gene: TRBJ1-1
v_gene: TRBV12-3/TRBV12-4
CDR3aa: CASSQHRLRNTEAFF

j_gene: TRBJ2-3
v_gene: TRBV4-2
CDR3aa: CASSQEGAGDTDTQYF

j_gene: TRBJ1-5
v_gene: TRBV6-2/TRBV6-3
CDR3aa: CASTPRQSNQPQHF

j_gene: TRBJ2-1
v_gene: TRBV11-1
CDR3aa: CASSLGLTYNEQFF

j_gene: TRBJ1-3
v_gene: TRBV9
CDR3aa: CASSVGEGNTIYF

j_gene: TRBJ2-2
v_gene: TRBV6-2/TRBV6-3
CDR3aa: CASSGRLAETGELFF

j_gene: TRBJ2-3
v_gene: TRBV6-1
CDR3aa: CASSEGSVAGSDTQYF

j_gene: TRBJ1-5
v_gene: TRBV20-1
CDR3aa: CSALLGQGGFGNQPQHF

j_gene: TRBJ2-3
v_gene: TRBV4-1
CDR3aa: CASSRGGDLGDTQYF

j_gene: TRBJ2-3
v_gene: TRBV27
CDR3aa: CASSWQGFTDTQYF

j_gene: TRBJ2-2
v_gene: TRBV7-3
CDR3aa: CASSLRPGNTGELFF

j_gene: TRBJ2-7
v_gene: TRBV2
CDR3aa: CASTLSRFGEQYF

j_gene: TRBJ2-4
v_gene: TRBV10-3
CDR3aa: CATRGTVLAKNIQYF

j_gene: TRBJ2-1
v_gene: TRBV12-3/TRBV12-4
CDR3aa: CASSLGYNEQFF

j_gene: TRBJ1-5
v_gene: TRBV5-4
CDR3aa: CATSEGGNQPQHF

j_gene: TRBJ2-2
v_gene: TRBV11-2
CDR3aa: CASSLGPLTTNTGELFF

j_gene: TRBJ1-5
v_gene: TRBV2
CDR3aa: CASMEQGAGQPQHF

j_gene: TRBJ1-1
v_gene: TRBV7-9
CDR3aa: CASVGGTEAFF

j_gene: TRBJ1-2
v_gene: TRBV5-1
CDR3aa: CASSLVTHDGYTF

j_gene: TRBJ2-5
v_gene: TRBV6-2/TRBV6-3
CDR3aa: CASKNLGRQVTQYF

j_gene: TRBJ2-2
v_gene: TRBV7-3
CDR3aa: CASSLGTGSGELFF

j_gene: TRBJ1-2
v_gene: TRBV18
CDR3aa: CASSRTGGVGYTF

j_gene: TRBJ2-3
v_gene: TRBV4-1
CDR3aa: CASSQEGLAGGLLRGKRDTQYF

j_gene: TRBJ1-5
v_gene: TRBV19
CDR3aa: CASSIPGGRAGTYSNQPQHF

j_gene: TRBJ2-7
v_gene: TRBV9
CDR3aa: CASSAGRMTASYEQYF

j_gene: TRBJ1-2
v_gene: TRBV3-1
CDR3aa: CASSQDFRGQGISYGYTF

j_gene: TRBJ1-2
v_gene: TRBV2
CDR3aa: CASRSSNYGYTF

j_gene: TRBJ2-3
v_gene: TRBV5-4
CDR3aa: CASSPGQGVSNTQYF

j_gene: TRBJ1-5
v_gene: TRBV6-2/TRBV6-3
CDR3aa: CASSFNSNQPQHF

j_gene: TRBJ1-1
v_gene: TRBV5-1
CDR3aa: CASSYSGVNTEAFF

j_gene: TRBJ2-3
v_gene: TRBV5-4
CDR3aa: CASSRGGDTQYF

j_gene: TRBJ2-1
v_gene: TRBV12-3/TRBV12-4
CDR3aa: CASSSGLAGGLNEQFF

j_gene: TRBJ2-3
v_gene: TRBV27
CDR3aa: CASSSSRLAGLNTQYF

j_gene: TRBJ2-5
v_gene: TRBV29-1
CDR3aa: CSVEALTSGRARFAQYF

j_gene: TRBJ2-3
v_gene: TRBV11-2
CDR3aa: CASSLELDVNTQYF

j_gene: TRBJ2-1
v_gene: TRBV19
CDR3aa: CASSLAASSYNEQFF

j_gene: TRBJ2-1
v_gene: TRBV24-1
CDR3aa: CATRSGGNNEQFF

j_gene: TRBJ1-2
v_gene: TRBV7-2
CDR3aa: CASSLAPWDGYTF

j_gene: TRBJ2-3
v_gene: TRBV20-1
CDR3aa: CSASLAGALTDTQYF

j_gene: TRBJ1-3
v_gene: TRBV20-1
CDR3aa: CSASRQGSGNTIYF

j_gene: TRBJ2-7
v_gene: TRBV6-5
CDR3aa: CASMAGGETYEQYF

j_gene: TRBJ2-4
v_gene: TRBV10-2
CDR3aa: CASRNQNDRLYYF

j_gene: TRBJ2-3
v_gene: TRBV7-6
CDR3aa: CASSLAVTGGLDTQYF

j_gene: TRBJ2-7
v_gene: TRBV7-2
CDR3aa: CASSPYVQGFEQYF

j_gene: TRBJ2-5
v_gene: TRBV20-1
CDR3aa: CSARGSGDLQETQYF

j_gene: TRBJ2-7
v_gene: TRBV7-8
CDR3aa: CASSPAMGRGGEQYF

j_gene: TRBJ2-1
v_gene: TRBV9
CDR3aa: CASSPLDYAYNEQFF